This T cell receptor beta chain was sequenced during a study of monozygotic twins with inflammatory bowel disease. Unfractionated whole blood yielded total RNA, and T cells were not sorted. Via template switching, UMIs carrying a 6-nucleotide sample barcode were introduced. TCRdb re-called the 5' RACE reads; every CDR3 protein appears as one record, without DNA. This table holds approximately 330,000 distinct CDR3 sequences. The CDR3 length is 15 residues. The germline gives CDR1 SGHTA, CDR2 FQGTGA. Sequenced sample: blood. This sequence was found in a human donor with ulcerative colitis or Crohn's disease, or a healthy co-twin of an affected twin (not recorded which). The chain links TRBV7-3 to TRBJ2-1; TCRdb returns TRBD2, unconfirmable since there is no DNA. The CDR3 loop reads CASSFSGRASNEQFF.